One and the same sample provided the 24 T cell receptor beta chains below, sequenced in a study of shared T cell receptors in the human thymus. The method was immunoSEQ multiplex PCR; TCRdb's version includes in-frame clones alone and lacks a portion of them. The sample consists of hundreds of thousands of clones, 85% to 90% of them appearing once. The same sample was also studied in work on human thymus T cells.

Sequenced: thymocytes. The receptors here all came from a boy under two years old with a congenital heart defect.

The CDR3 is CASSSTTSAGIAVETQYF. CDR3 sequence (DNA): TGTGCCAGCAGTTCAACAACTAGCGCGGGTATTGCCGTCGAGACCCAGTACTTC. This chain uses TRBV28 with TRBJ2-5; 7 bases are a match to TRBD2. The trim removed 4 bases at V and 5 bases at J, leaving 19 bases unmatched. The CDR3 loop spans 18 amino acids. The germline CDR1 and CDR2 sequences are MDHEN and SYDVKM.

This chain joins TRBV23-1 and TRBJ2-1, with 7 bases matching TRBD1. TRBV23-1 falls under the ORF class, with uncertain function. The trim removed 8 bases at V and 1 base at J, leaving 5 bases unmatched. This CDR3 region has 14 residues. CDR3 sequence: CASQRQGSYNEQFF. CDR3 in DNA: TGCGCCAGCCAAAGACAGGGATCCTACAATGAGCAGTTCTTC.

The chain has TRBV6-5 and TRBJ2-5, with 12 bases identical to TRBD2. In germline, CDR1 is MNHEY, CDR2 SVGAGI. The V gene end was trimmed by 7 bases and the J gene end by 2 bases; junction bases not matched to a gene: 5. The length of the CDR3 is 15 residues. CDR3 sequence reads: CASKGTSGFQETQYF. CDR3 sequence (DNA): TGTGCCAGCAAGGGGACTAGCGGGTTTCAAGAGACCCAGTACTTC.

The chain couples TRBV5-8 to TRBJ2-7, with D possibly being TRBD2 (6 bases). Germline CDR1 SGHTS, CDR2 YDEGEE. V dropped 9 bases and J dropped 2 bases, with 12 bases sitting between them. The CDR3 has 12 residues. This CDR3 is CATEPGAYEQYF. DNA of the CDR3: TGTGCCACCGAGCCGGGAGCCTACGAGCAGTACTTC.

This rearrangement joins TRBV9 to TRBJ2-3, with D possibly TRBD2 on 6 matching bases. CDR3 length: 14 residues. Germline V gene lookup returns CDR1 SGDLS and CDR2 YYNGEE. With 4 bases removed from V and 2 bases from J, the gap between germline ends came to 11 bases. CDR3 region: CASSRAGSTDTQYF. The CDR3, as DNA: TGTGCCAGCAGCCGGGCGGGGTCCACAGATACGCAGTATTTT.

The V call is TRBV27, the J call TRBJ2-3, with a possible D match to TRBD2 (6 bases). Trimming pared 0 bases from V and 6 bases from J, leaving 10 bases between. The CDR3 spans 14 residues. CDR1 and CDR2 from the germline V gene are MNHEY and SMNVEV (reference sequence). CDR3 nucleotide sequence: TGTGCCAGCAGTTTATCGCGTGGGGGGGATACGCAGTATTTT. This encodes CASSLSRGGDTQYF.

The chain employs TRBV9 and TRBJ2-3; TRBD1 aligns across 7 bases. J lost 6 bases, V lost 4 bases, and 5 bases had no gene match. Germline V lookup: CDR1 SGDLS, CDR2 YYNGEE. This CDR3 has 13 amino acids. In DNA form, the CDR3 reads TGTGCCAGCAGCAAGAACAGGGGCGATACGCAGTATTTT. It codes for CASSKNRGDTQYF.

The chain recombines TRBV9 with TRBJ1-2; possibly TRBD1 for D (5 bases). Germline V lookup: CDR1 SGDLS, CDR2 YYNGEE. The CDR3 length is 15 residues. V was trimmed by 0 bases and J by 2 bases, leaving 11 bases between them. CDR3 in DNA: TGTGCCAGCAGCGTAGGGGGCAGGTCAAACTATGGCTACACCTTC. It encodes CASSVGGRSNYGYTF.

The V and J genes are TRBV15 and TRBJ2-7, with TRBD2 matching 9 bases. The germline CDR1 and CDR2 sequences are LNHNV and YYDKDF (reference sequence). Losses at the gene ends were 1 base for V and 0 bases for J; bases not matched to a gene: 4. The CDR3 is 16 residues long. CDR3 residues: CATSRVGSGSSYEQYF. CDR3 sequence (DNA): TGTGCCACCAGCAGAGTCGGTAGCGGGAGCTCCTACGAGCAGTACTTC.

The chain carries TRBV5-6 and TRBJ2-1; TRBD2 matches 10 bases. Germline trimming cut 4 bases from V and 4 bases from J; bases unmatched to any gene: 8. Germline CDR1 is SGHDT and CDR2 is YYEEEE. This CDR3 has 16 amino acids. CDR3 sequence reads: CASSPLPSGGYNEQFF. CDR3 bases: TGTGCCAGCAGCCCCCTACCTAGCGGGGGTTACAATGAGCAGTTCTTC. The full variable domain, completed using reference TRBV5-6 and TRBJ2-1, is DAGVTQSPTHLIKTRGQQVTLRCSPKSGHDTVSWYQQALGQGPQFIFQYYEEEERQRGNFPDRFSGHQFPNYSSELNVNALLLGDSALYLCASSPLPSGGYNEQFFGPGTRLTVL.

The CDR3 DNA sequence: TGTGCCAGCAGCTTAGTAGGTAGTAGACAGGGACCAGATACGCAGTATTTT. This codes for CASSLVGSRQGPDTQYF. The chain is built from TRBV7-6 and TRBJ2-3; 7 bases are shared with TRBD1. The length of the CDR3 is 17 residues. V lost 1 base and J lost 4; bases outside the gene matches: 11. Germline CDR1 reads SGHVS; CDR2 reads FNYEAQ. Full variable domain (outside the CDR3, taken from reference TRBV7-6 and TRBJ2-3): GAGVSQSPRYKVTKRGQDVALRCDPISGHVSLYWYRQALGQGPEFLTYFNYEAQQDKSGLPNDRFSAERPEGSISTLTIQRTEQRDSAMYRCASSLVGSRQGPDTQYFGPGTRLTVL.

This clone was counted once. The chain links TRBV18 to TRBJ1-5; TRBD1 might be the D (6 bases). The germline V gene encodes CDR1 KGHSH and CDR2 LQKENI. The CDR3 is 18 residues long. Trimming removed 0 bases at V and 3 bases at J, with 18 bases between. CDR3 nucleotides: TGTGCCAGCTCACCACCGCCCGTTACCGACAGGCCCAATCAGCCCCAGCATTTT. Translated, it gives CASSPPPVTDRPNQPQHF.

This clone was detected only a few times. V and J are TRBV28 and TRBJ1-4; D is possibly TRBD1 (6 bases). The germline V gene encodes CDR1 MDHEN and CDR2 SYDVKM. V was cut by 7 bases and J by 3 bases, with 15 bases left in between. The length of the CDR3 is 15 residues. CDR3 sequence reads: CASTPTQGPNEKLFF. The CDR3 nucleotides are TGTGCCAGCACCCCCACTCAGGGGCCTAATGAAAAACTGTTTTTT.

The V and J genes are TRBV4-1 and TRBJ2-5; D is ambiguous. Deletions cut 0 bases from V and 1 base from J, with 12 bases between. Germline V gene sequence: CDR1 MGHRA, CDR2 YSYEKL. This CDR3 region has 16 residues. This CDR3 is CASSQERGDLQETQYF. The CDR3 DNA is TGCGCCAGCAGCCAAGAAAGAGGAGACCTCCAAGAGACCCAGTACTTC.

The J gene is TRBJ1-3, the V gene TRBV5-1; 7 bases align to TRBD1. Germline-derived CDR1 and CDR2 are SGHRS and YFSETQ. Losses at the gene ends were 5 bases for V and 0 bases for J; bases not matched to a gene: 11. This CDR3 comprises 17 residues. Here the CDR3 DNA reads TGCGCCAGCAGGTTACTCACGGGACAGCACTCTGGAAACACCATATATTTT. Its translation: CASRLLTGQHSGNTIYF. Full variable domain (remainder filled in from reference TRBV5-1 and TRBJ1-3): KAGVTQTPRYLIKTRGQQVTLSCSPISGHRSVSWYQQTPGQGLQFLFEYFSETQRNKGNFPGRFSGRQFSNSRSEMNVSTLELGDSALYLCASRLLTGQHSGNTIYFGEGSWLTVV.

This clone appeared once. J is TRBJ2-1 and V is TRBV29-1, with D perhaps matching TRBD2 (6 bases). The V gene's germline CDR1 is SQVTM and CDR2 ANQGSEA. Trimming took 1 base from V and 5 from J, leaving 15 bases between them. The CDR3 covers 15 residues. CDR3: CSVEAVAGLNNEQFF. The CDR3 coding sequence is TGCAGCGTTGAAGCGGTGGCAGGACTAAACAATGAGCAGTTCTTC.

This clone was seen a single time. The V and J genes are TRBV5-1 and TRBJ2-7; 8 bases align to TRBD1. In germline, CDR1 is SGHRS, CDR2 YFSETQ. Trimming took 4 bases from V and 6 from J; bases not matched to a gene: 3. There are 12 residues in the CDR3. As DNA, the CDR3 is TGCGCCAGCAGCGGAACAGGGGGCGAGCAGTACTTC. Encoded protein: CASSGTGGEQYF.

V is TRBV11-2 and J is TRBJ2-5; TRBD1 agrees at 8 bases. The J call may be in error: the DNA end matches TRBJ2-7 better. The length of the CDR3 is 13 residues. Germline assignment: CDR1 SGHAT and CDR2 FQNNGV. CDR3 in amino acids: CASKATGEGEQYF. CDR3 coding DNA: TGTGCCAGCAAGGCGACAGGGGAAGGCGAGCAGTACTTC.

This chain links TRBV6-1 with TRBJ2-7, with 8 bases identical to TRBD1. This CDR3 comprises 17 residues. The V gene end was trimmed by 0 bases and the J gene end by 2 bases; junction bases not matched to a gene: 9. CDR1 MNHNS and CDR2 SASEGT come from the germline V gene. Written as DNA, the CDR3 is TGTGCCAGCAGTGAAGCGAGGACCGGGACAGGTCCCTACGAGCAGTACTTC. Amino acids: CASSEARTGTGPYEQYF.

The CDR3 DNA reads TGTGCCAGTAGTGACCCGGGTCCCTCCTACGAGCAGTACTTC. Amino acids: CASSDPGPSYEQYF. The chain has TRBV19 and TRBJ2-7; D call uncertain. Looked up from germline, CDR1 is LNHDA and CDR2 is SQIVND (reference sequence). Trimming left V 5 bases short and J 0 bases short, with 11 bases between. This CDR3 is built from 14 residues.

V is TRBV27 and J is TRBJ1-4; tentatively, D is TRBD1 (5 bases). V was pared by 10 bases and J by 5 bases, with 14 bases between. Germline-derived CDR1 and CDR2 are MNHEY and SMNVEV (reference sequence). The CDR3 contains 13 residues. CDR3 sequence (DNA): TGTGCCACTTCCCACAGGTTCAATGAAAAACTGTTTTTT. The encoded protein is CATSHRFNEKLFF.

This chain connects TRBV15 to TRBJ2-5; 8 bases map to TRBD2. The CDR3 is made up of 16 amino acids. Germline CDR1 and CDR2: LNHNV and YYDKDF (reference sequence). Trimming removed 7 bases from V and 4 bases from J; junction bases left unmatched: 14. CDR3 sequence reads: CATKEREGLWGETQYF. The CDR3 DNA reads TGTGCCACCAAGGAACGGGAGGGCCTGTGGGGAGAGACCCAGTACTTC.

V is TRBV2 and J is TRBJ2-1; D may be TRBD2 (5 bases). CDR3 length: 15 residues. The germline V gene has CDR1 SNHLY and CDR2 FYNNEI. Trimming shortened V by 1 base and J by 2 bases, and 9 bases separated the two germline ends. This CDR3 is CASSEEKRPYNEQFF. The CDR3 region has the DNA TGTGCCAGCAGTGAAGAGAAGCGGCCCTACAATGAGCAGTTCTTC.

CDR3 nucleotide sequence: TGTGCCAGCAGCCCGAGCCGAATCCATGGCTACACCTTC. It is translated as CASSPSRIHGYTF. This rearrangement joins TRBV5-6 to TRBJ1-2; D call uncertain. Germline CDR1 reads SGHDT; CDR2 reads YYEEEE. V lost 4 bases to trimming and J lost 6 bases, with 13 bases between them. The CDR3 contains 13 residues.